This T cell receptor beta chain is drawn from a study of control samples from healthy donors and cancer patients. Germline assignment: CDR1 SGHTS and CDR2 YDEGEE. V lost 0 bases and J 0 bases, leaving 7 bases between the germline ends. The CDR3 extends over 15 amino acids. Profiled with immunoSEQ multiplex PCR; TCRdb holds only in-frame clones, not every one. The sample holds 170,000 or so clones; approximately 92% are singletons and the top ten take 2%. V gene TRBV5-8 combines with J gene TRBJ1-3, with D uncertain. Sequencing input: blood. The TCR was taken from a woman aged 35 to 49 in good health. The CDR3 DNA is TGTGCCAGCAGCTTGGACACTAACTCTGGAAACACCATATATTTT. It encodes CASSLDTNSGNTIYF.